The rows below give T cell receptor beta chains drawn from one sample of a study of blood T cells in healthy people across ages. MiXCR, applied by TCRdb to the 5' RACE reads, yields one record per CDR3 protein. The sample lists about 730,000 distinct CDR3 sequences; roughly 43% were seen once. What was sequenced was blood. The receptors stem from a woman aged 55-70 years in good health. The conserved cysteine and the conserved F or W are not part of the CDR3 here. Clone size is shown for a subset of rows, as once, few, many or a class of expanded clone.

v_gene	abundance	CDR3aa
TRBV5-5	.	ASSLGAGGPGEQY
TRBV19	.	ASRQAGETQY
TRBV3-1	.	ASSLGTVNSNQPQH
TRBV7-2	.	ASLGLTSVFSDTQY
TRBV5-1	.	ASRQGSNEQF
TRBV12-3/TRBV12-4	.	ASSSRTSGRYEETQY
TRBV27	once	ASSRKGQNNSPLH
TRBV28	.	ASSLAGTGGIDEKLF
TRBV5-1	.	ASSLDAAPGQPQH
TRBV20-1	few	SARWQGGSETQY
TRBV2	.	ASKSRRAGASYEQY
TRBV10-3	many	AITPGQNQETQY
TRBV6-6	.	ACNQGFTNEKLF
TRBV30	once	AWGKTGKRYEQY
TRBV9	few	ASSVSSGYNEQF
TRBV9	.	ASSVVGGGGVGEQY
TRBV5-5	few	ASSFMAVASYEQY
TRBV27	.	ASRVAGDPYEQY
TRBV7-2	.	ASSFVHADTGELF
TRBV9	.	ASRFSGGEQF
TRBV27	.	ASSLSPGLGEQY
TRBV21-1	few	ASSKAGTDKAF
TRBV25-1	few	ASSPLPVGSNHEQY
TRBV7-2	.	ASSLGGREEQPQH
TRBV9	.	TSSVARDWISTDTQY
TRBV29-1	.	SATGAEAF
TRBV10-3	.	AISEGDYSNYEQY
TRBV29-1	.	SAGRESTEAF
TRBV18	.	ASSPSMTGGNQPQH
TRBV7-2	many	ASSLEGLAGVGDTQY
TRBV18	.	ASSPRVPAYEQY
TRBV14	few	ASSQVGVSTDTQY
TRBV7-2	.	ASSFDYRQGSEQF
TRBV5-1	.	ASSLEVASVSRTEAF
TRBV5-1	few	ASSTTSGGVGEQF
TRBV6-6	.	ASSYPGETQY
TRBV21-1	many	ASSLQGGDPDTQY
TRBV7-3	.	ASSFTRGNEQF
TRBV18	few	ASSLTLDSEQY
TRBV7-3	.	ASSLRGTGVNNEQF
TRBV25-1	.	ASSERGRYGYT
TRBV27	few	ASSSDRGADTQY